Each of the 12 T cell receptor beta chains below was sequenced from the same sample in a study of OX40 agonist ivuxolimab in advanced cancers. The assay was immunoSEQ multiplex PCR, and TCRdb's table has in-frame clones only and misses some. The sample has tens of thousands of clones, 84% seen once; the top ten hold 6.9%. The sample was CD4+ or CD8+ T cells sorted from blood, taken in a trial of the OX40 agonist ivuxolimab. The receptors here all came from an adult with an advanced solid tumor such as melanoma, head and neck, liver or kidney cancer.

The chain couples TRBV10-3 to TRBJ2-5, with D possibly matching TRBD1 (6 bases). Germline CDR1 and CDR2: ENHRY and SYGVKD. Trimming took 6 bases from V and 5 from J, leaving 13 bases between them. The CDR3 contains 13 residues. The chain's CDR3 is CAIRDRRGETQYF. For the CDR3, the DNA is TGTGCCATCAGGGACCGCAGGGGCGAGACCCAGTACTTC.

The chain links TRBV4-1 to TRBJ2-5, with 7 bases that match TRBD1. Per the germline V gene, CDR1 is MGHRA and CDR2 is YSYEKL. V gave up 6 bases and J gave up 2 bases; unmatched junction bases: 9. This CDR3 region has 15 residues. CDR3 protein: CASSLTGVGQETQYF. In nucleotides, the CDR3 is TGCGCCAGCAGTCTTACAGGGGTCGGTCAAGAGACCCAGTACTTC.

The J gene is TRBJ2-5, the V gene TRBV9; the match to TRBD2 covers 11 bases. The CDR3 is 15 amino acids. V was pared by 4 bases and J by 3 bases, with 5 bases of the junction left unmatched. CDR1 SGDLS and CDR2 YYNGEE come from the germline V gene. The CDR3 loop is CASSPSGGRKETQYF. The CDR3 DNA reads TGTGCCAGCAGCCCTAGCGGGGGGCGTAAAGAGACCCAGTACTTC. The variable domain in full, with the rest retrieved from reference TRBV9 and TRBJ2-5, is DSGVTQTPKHLITATGQRVTLRCSPRSGDLSVYWYQQSLDQGLQFLIQYYNGEERAKGNILERFSAQQFPDLHSELNLSSLELGDSALYFCASSPSGGRKETQYFGPGTRLLVL.

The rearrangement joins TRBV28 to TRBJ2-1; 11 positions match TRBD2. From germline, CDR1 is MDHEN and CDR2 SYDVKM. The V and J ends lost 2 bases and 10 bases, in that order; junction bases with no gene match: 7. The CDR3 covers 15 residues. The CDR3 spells CASSLLAGGPGEQFF. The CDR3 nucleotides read TGTGCCAGCAGTTTACTAGCGGGGGGCCCAGGGGAGCAGTTCTTC.

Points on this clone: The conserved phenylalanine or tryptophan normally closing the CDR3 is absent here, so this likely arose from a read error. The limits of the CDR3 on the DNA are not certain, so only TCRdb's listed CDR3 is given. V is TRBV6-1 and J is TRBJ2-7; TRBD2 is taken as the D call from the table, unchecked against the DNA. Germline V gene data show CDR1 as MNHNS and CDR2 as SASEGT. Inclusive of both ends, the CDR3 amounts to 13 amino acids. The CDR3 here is CASSESPRGGLAL.

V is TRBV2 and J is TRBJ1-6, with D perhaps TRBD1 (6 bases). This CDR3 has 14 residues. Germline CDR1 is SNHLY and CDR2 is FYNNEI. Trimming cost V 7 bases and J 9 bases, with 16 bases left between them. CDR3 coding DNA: TGTGCCAGCACTCGTGGGGGGCAGCTTTCACCCCTCCACTTT. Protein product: CASTRGGQLSPLHF.

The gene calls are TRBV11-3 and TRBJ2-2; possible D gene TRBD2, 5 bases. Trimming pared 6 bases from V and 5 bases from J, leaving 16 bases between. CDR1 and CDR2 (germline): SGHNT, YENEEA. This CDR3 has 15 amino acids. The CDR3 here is CASSSGTTMTGELFF. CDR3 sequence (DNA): TGTGCCAGCAGTTCGGGAACAACTATGACCGGGGAGCTGTTTTTT.

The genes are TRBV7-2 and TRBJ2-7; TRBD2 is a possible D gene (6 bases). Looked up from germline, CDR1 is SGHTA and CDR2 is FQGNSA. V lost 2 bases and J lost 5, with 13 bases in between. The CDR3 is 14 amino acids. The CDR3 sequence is CASSLQAWGDEQYF. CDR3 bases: TGTGCCAGCAGCTTACAGGCCTGGGGGGACGAGCAGTACTTC.

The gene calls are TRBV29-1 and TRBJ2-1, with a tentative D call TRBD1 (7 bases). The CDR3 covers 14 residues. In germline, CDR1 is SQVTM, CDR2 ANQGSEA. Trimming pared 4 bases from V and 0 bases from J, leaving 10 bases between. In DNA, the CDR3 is TGCAGCGTTGCAGGGGGGAGCTCCTACAATGAGCAGTTCTTC. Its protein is CSVAGGSSYNEQFF.

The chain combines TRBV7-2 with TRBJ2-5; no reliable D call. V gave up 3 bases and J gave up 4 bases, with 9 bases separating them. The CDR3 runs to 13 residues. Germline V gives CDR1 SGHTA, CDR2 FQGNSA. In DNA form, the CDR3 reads TGTGCCAGCAGCTTTTTTATGAGAGAGACCCAGTACTTC. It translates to CASSFFMRETQYF.

CDR3 bases: TGTGCCAGTAGTACCGACAGGGGATATGGCTACACCTTC. Encoded protein: CASSTDRGYGYTF. The chain uses TRBV19 and TRBJ1-2; 8 nucleotides line up with TRBD1. Germline lookup yields CDR1 LNHDA and CDR2 SQIVND (reference sequence). The CDR3 contains 13 residues. Trimming removed 4 bases from V and 5 bases from J; junction bases left unmatched: 3.

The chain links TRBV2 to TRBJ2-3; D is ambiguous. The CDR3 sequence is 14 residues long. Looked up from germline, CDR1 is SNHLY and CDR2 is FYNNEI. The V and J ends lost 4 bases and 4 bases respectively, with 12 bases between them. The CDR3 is CASSGDGSPDTQYF. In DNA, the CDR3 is TGTGCCAGCAGTGGGGATGGGTCTCCAGATACGCAGTATTTT.